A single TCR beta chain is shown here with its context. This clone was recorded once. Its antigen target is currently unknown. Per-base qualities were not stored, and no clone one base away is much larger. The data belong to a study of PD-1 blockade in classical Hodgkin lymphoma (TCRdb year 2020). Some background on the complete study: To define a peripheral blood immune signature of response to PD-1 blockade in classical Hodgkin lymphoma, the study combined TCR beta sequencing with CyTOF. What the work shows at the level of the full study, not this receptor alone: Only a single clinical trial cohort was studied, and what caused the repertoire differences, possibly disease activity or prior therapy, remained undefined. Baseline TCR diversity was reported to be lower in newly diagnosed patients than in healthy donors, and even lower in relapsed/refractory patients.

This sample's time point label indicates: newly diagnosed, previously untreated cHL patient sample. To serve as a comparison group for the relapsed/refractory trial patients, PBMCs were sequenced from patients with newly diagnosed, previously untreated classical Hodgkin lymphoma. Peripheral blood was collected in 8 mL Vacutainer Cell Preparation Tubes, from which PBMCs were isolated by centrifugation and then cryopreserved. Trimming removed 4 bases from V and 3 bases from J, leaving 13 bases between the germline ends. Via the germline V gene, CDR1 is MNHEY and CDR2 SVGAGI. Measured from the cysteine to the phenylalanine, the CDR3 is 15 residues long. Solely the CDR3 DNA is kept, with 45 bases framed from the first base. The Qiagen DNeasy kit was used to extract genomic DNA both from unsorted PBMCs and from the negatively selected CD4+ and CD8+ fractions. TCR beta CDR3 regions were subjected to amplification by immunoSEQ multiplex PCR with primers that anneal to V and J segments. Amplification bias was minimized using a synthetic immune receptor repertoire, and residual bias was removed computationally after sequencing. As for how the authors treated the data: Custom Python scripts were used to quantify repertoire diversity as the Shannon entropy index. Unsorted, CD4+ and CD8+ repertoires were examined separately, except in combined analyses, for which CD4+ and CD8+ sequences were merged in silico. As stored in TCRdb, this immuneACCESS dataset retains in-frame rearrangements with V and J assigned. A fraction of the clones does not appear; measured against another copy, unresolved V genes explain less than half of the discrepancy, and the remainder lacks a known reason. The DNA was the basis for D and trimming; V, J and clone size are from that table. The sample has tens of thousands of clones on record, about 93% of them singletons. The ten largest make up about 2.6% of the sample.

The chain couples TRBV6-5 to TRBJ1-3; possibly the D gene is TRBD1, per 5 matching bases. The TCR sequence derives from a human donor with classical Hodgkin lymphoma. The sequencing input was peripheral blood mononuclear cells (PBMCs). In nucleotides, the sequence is TGTGCCAGCAGTTTAGGGACCAAGCTTGGAAACACCATATATTTT. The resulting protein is CASSLGTKLGNTIYF.